This T cell receptor (beta chain) was sequenced during a study of shared clonotypes between healthy human individuals. TCRdb's table, derived via immunoSEQ multiplex PCR, lists solely in-frame clones and lacks some. The sample records around 480,000 clones, 75% to 80% being singletons. V shed 7 bases and J 10 bases; nucleotides not matched to a gene: 16. The CDR3 is 15 residues long. CDR1 is LNHDA, CDR2 SQIVND, per germline (reference sequence). In unsorted samples, genomic DNA was obtained using 85 million to 90 million PBMCs. The sample was PBMCs. This receptor was taken from a woman between 40 and 50 years old in good health. Some clones in this sample may be carry-over from other donors' samples. The J gene is TRBJ1-2, the V gene TRBV19, with TRBD1 matching over 9 bases. CDR3 sequence reads: CASTVPGGTGRFYTF. The CDR3, as DNA: TGTGCCAGTACCGTTCCGGGGGGGACAGGGCGCTTCTACACCTTC. The variable domain in full, completed from reference TRBV19 and TRBJ1-2, reads DGGITQSPKYLFRKEGQNVTLSCEQNLNHDAMYWYRQDPGQGLRLIYYSQIVNDFQKGDIAEGYSVSREKKESFPLTVTSAQKNPTAFYLCASTVPGGTGRFYTFGSGTRLTVV.